The next 32 T cell receptor beta chains were all read from a single sample in a study of blood T cells in healthy people across ages. Through a sample-barcoded 5' primer and a J-beta primer mix, a second PCR was run for roughly 7 to 12 cycles. TCRdb called the 5' RACE reads again in MiXCR, with one record for every CDR3 protein. Among some 920,000 distinct CDR3 sequences, about 53% were seen once, and the ten largest hold 20% to 25%. Sequencing was performed on blood. The receptors derive from a woman in her sixties or seventies in good health.

This clonotype was seen many times. The chain links TRBV27 to TRBJ2-2; 8 bases match TRBD2. Germline trimming cut 3 bases from V and 8 bases from J; bases unmatched to any gene: 2. Germline CDR1 reads MNHEY; CDR2 reads SMNVEV (reference sequence). This CDR3 region has 13 residues. In nucleotides, the CDR3 is TGTGCCAGCAGTTTCGGCGGGAGGGGGGAGCTGTTTTTT. Protein: CASSFGGRGELFF.

The rearrangement links TRBV18 to TRBJ1-6, with 8 bases fitting TRBD1. Germline trimming cut 3 bases from V and 6 bases from J; bases unmatched to any gene: 1. CDR1 KGHSH and CDR2 LQKENI come from the germline V gene. The CDR3 is made up of 14 amino acids. For the CDR3, the DNA is TGTGCCAGCTCACCGACAGGGGCTAATTCACCCCTCCACTTT. Its translation is CASSPTGANSPLHF.

V gene TRBV29-1 combines with J gene TRBJ2-1; D is unclear. The CDR3 loop spans 12 amino acids. V was clipped by 4 bases and J by 4 bases, with 8 bases between them. The germline V gene has CDR1 SQVTM and CDR2 ANQGSEA. CDR3: CSVGRIYNEQFF. The CDR3 bases are TGCAGCGTTGGAAGAATTTACAATGAGCAGTTCTTC.

This chain connects TRBV5-1 to TRBJ2-1; perhaps TRBD2 as D (6 bases). Trimming cost V 4 bases and J 7 bases, with 21 bases left between them. Germline V CDR1 and CDR2: SGHRS, YFSETQ. The length of the CDR3 is 16 residues. The CDR3 coding sequence is TGCGCCAGCAGCGTACGACCGGGAGAAACTAAGAATGAGCAGTTCTTC. Amino acids: CASSVRPGETKNEQFF.

This clonotype was seen only once. The chain combines TRBV20-1 with TRBJ1-2; perhaps TRBD1 as D (5 bases). Germline values: CDR1 DFQATT, CDR2 SNEGSKA (reference sequence). CDR3 length: 12 residues. Trimming pared 5 bases from V and 2 bases from J, leaving 9 bases between. The chain's CDR3 is CSADPGNYGYTF. The CDR3 bases are TGCAGTGCTGATCCAGGGAACTATGGCTACACCTTC.

This clonotype was seen many times. The chain links TRBV6-4 to TRBJ1-1; 11 bases map to TRBD1. Germline V gene lookup returns CDR1 MRHNA and CDR2 SNTAGT. The V gene end was trimmed by 6 bases and the J gene end by 8 bases; junction bases not matched to a gene: 5. CDR3 size: 13 residues. The CDR3 protein is CASRARDRGEAFF. The CDR3, as DNA: TGTGCCAGCAGAGCCCGGGACAGGGGGGAAGCTTTCTTT.

The chain combines TRBV15 with TRBJ1-3; 10 positions match TRBD1. The V gene's germline CDR1 is LNHNV and CDR2 YYDKDF (reference sequence). V was pared by 7 bases and J by 8 bases, with 8 bases of the junction left unmatched. This CDR3 contains 14 residues. This chain's CDR3 is CATTRDRGVDTIYF. CDR3 bases: TGTGCCACCACCCGGGACAGGGGAGTGGACACCATATATTTT.

This clonotype was detected once. The V gene is TRBV28, the J gene TRBJ2-7, with D perhaps TRBD1 (5 bases). Trimming removed 6 bases from V and 6 bases from J, with 18 bases in between. From germline, CDR1 is MDHEN and CDR2 SYDVKM. This CDR3 spans 14 amino acids. The CDR3 reads CASSGQGSLREQYF. The CDR3 DNA follows: TGTGCCAGCAGCGGACAAGGCTCTCTCCGCGAGCAGTACTTC.

The chain carries TRBV29-1 and TRBJ1-4, with TRBD1 identical over 8 bases. Per the germline V gene, CDR1 is SQVTM and CDR2 is ANQGSEA. CDR3 length equals 13 residues. The V gene end was trimmed by 6 bases and the J gene end by 7 bases; junction bases not matched to a gene: 7. For the CDR3, the DNA is TGCAGCGTCGCAGGGGGCGTGGGTGAAAAACTGTTTTTT. Translating gives CSVAGGVGEKLFF.

The rearrangement uses TRBV9 and TRBJ2-7; 7 positions match TRBD1. Trimming removed 0 bases from V and 6 bases from J; junction bases left unmatched: 6. The CDR3 has 14 amino acids. Germline V gene data show CDR1 as SGDLS and CDR2 as YYNGEE. Here the CDR3 reads CASSVGQGLGEQYF. CDR3 DNA sequence: TGTGCCAGCAGCGTAGGACAGGGATTGGGCGAGCAGTACTTC.

This clonotype appeared many times. The chain recombines TRBV29-1 with TRBJ2-5; 9 nucleotides align to TRBD2. CDR1 SQVTM and CDR2 ANQGSEA come from the germline V gene. The CDR3 is made up of 15 amino acids. V trimming: 6 bases; J trimming: 1 base; junction bases outside the gene matches: 9. CDR3 protein: CSVLTLAGRQETQYF. The DNA for the CDR3 is TGCAGCGTCTTGACTCTAGCGGGACGCCAAGAGACCCAGTACTTC.

This sequence joins TRBV4-2 and TRBJ2-5, with 8 positions matching TRBD1. The CDR3 is 18 residues long. The germline V gene encodes CDR1 LGHNA and CDR2 YNFKEQ. J was trimmed by 1 base and V by 2 bases; bases with no gene match: 12. CDR3 bases: TGTGCCAGCAGCCAAAGGCCTTTCCGGGACAGGAGCCAAGAGACCCAGTACTTC. As protein: CASSQRPFRDRSQETQYF.

This clonotype has just a few counts. The V gene is TRBV20-1, the J gene TRBJ2-1; no firm D call. Germline V gene data show CDR1 as DFQATT and CDR2 as SNEGSKA (reference sequence). CDR3 length equals 12 residues. Trimming left V 3 bases short and J 5 bases short, with 8 bases between. CDR3 in DNA: TGCAGTGCTAGCGCGGACGACAATGAGCAGTTCTTC. Its translation is CSASADDNEQFF.

This clonotype was detected a few times. This sequence joins TRBV29-1 and TRBJ1-4; TRBD1 matches 7 bases. In germline, CDR1 is SQVTM, CDR2 ANQGSEA. The V segment lost 7 bases and the J segment 7 bases; nucleotides outside the gene matches: 12. The CDR3 is made up of 14 amino acids. CDR3 nucleotide sequence: TGCAGCGCCACATTGACAGGGAATGCTGAAAAACTGTTTTTT. Its protein product is CSATLTGNAEKLFF.

V is TRBV28 and J is TRBJ1-2; no reliable D call. With 3 bases removed from V and 4 bases from J, the gap between germline ends came to 12 bases. Germline V gene data show CDR1 as MDHEN and CDR2 as SYDVKM. The CDR3 spans 14 residues. Here the CDR3 DNA reads TGTGCCAGCAGTTTCGGCAGAGCTAGCTATGGCTACACCTTC. Translating it yields CASSFGRASYGYTF.

The CDR3: CASRRTSGSSQKETQYF. DNA of the CDR3: TGTGCCAGCCGTCGGACTAGCGGGAGTTCCCAGAAAGAGACCCAGTACTTC. V and J are TRBV12-3 or TRBV12-4 and TRBJ2-5, with 13 bases matching TRBD2. The CDR3 covers 17 residues. The ends lost 8 bases at V and 3 bases at J; junction bases unmatched: 12.

The J gene is TRBJ2-5, the V gene TRBV6-6; possibly TRBD2 for D (5 bases). Trimming cost V 7 bases and J 0 bases, with 12 bases left between them. The CDR3 is 14 amino acids. Germline V gene data show CDR1 as MNHNY and CDR2 as SVGAGI (reference sequence). CDR3 nucleotides: TGTGCCAGCACTGCGGGCTATGACCAAGAGACCCAGTACTTC. This translates into CASTAGYDQETQYF.

This clonotype occurred a few times. CDR3 sequence reads: CASSQGGLGNEQFF. CDR3 in DNA: TGCGCCAGCAGCCAAGGGGGACTAGGGAATGAGCAGTTCTTC. V and J are TRBV4-1 and TRBJ2-1, with 8 bases matching TRBD2. V shed 1 base and J 7 bases; nucleotides not matched to a gene: 3. Germline V gene sequence: CDR1 MGHRA, CDR2 YSYEKL. The CDR3 is made up of 14 amino acids.

The chain carries TRBV3-1 and TRBJ2-1; D remains ambiguous. Per germline, CDR1 LGHDT and CDR2 YNNKEL (reference sequence). Deletions cut 2 bases from V and 10 bases from J, with 12 bases between. The CDR3 spans 13 residues. DNA for the CDR3: TGTGCCAGCAGCCAAAATCGAGGTCTAGAGCAGTTCTTC. It encodes CASSQNRGLEQFF.

This clonotype has more than one count but fewer than ten. This sequence joins TRBV3-1 and TRBJ2-7; a weak D match, TRBD1 (6 bases). This CDR3 comprises 15 residues. Trimming pared 4 bases from V and 2 bases from J, leaving 15 bases between. Germline-derived CDR1 and CDR2 are LGHDT and YNNKEL (reference sequence). The DNA for the CDR3 is TGTGCCAGCAGCCGACAACTGACAGGCGCCTACGAGCAGTACTTC. It is translated as CASSRQLTGAYEQYF.

There are a few counts of this clonotype. The V call is TRBV9, the J call TRBJ1-6; D perhaps matches TRBD1 (5 bases). Between the trimmed V and J ends, which lost 0 bases and 9 bases, there was a span of 10 bases. Germline V gene sequence: CDR1 SGDLS, CDR2 YYNGEE. This CDR3 is built from 14 residues. The CDR3 region has the DNA TGTGCCAGCAGCGTAGAAGGGGTCCCTTCACCCCTCCACTTT. Protein: CASSVEGVPSPLHF.

This clonotype was seen more than once but under ten times. This chain uses TRBV29-1 with TRBJ2-1; no firm D call. The ends were cut back, 0 bases at V and 6 bases at J, with 12 bases in the middle. This CDR3 region has 14 residues. CDR1 and CDR2 from the germline V gene are SQVTM and ANQGSEA. The CDR3 spells CSVEDRQNLNEQFF. The CDR3 DNA reads as TGCAGCGTTGAAGATAGGCAGAACCTCAATGAGCAGTTCTTC.

This clonotype was recorded many times. J is TRBJ1-2 and V is TRBV28; 10 nucleotides align to TRBD1. The CDR3 runs 14 residues. The germline gives CDR1 MDHEN, CDR2 SYDVKM. The V and J ends lost 6 bases and 8 bases, in that order; junction bases with no gene match: 9. The CDR3 DNA reads TGTGCCAGCAGGATCCCCCGGGACAGGGGCGGCTACACCTTC. It specifies CASRIPRDRGGYTF.

CDR3 in amino acids: CASSPLVGVGNIQYF. CDR3 DNA: TGTGCCAGCAGTCCTCTAGTGGGAGTGGGAAACATTCAGTACTTC. J is TRBJ2-4 and V is TRBV6-2 or TRBV6-3; TRBD2 is a possible D gene (5 bases). The V gene's germline CDR1 is MNHEY and CDR2 SVGEGT. There are 15 residues in the CDR3. V was trimmed by 5 bases and J by 6 bases, leaving 17 bases between them.

As to this clonotype: At one of its ends the junction is not consistent with the germline gene, which may arise from a read error. The rearrangement links TRBV11-2 to TRBJ1-5; 7 nucleotides agree with TRBD1. Germline CDR1 SGHAT, CDR2 FQNNGV. The CDR3 loop spans 15 amino acids. The CDR3 sequence: CASNLGTAGNQPQHF. The CDR3 nucleotides read TGTGCCAGCAACTTAGGGACAGCGGGCAATCAGCCCCAGCATTTT.

In this sample, this clonotype turned up many times. This chain connects TRBV4-1 to TRBJ2-3; 11 nucleotides align to TRBD2. This CDR3 region has 14 residues. In germline, CDR1 is MGHRA, CDR2 YSYEKL. The V and J ends lost 6 bases and 3 bases, in that order; junction bases with no gene match: 2. The CDR3 spells CASRRLAGTDTQYF. CDR3 DNA sequence: TGCGCCAGCAGGCGACTAGCGGGAACAGATACGCAGTATTTT.

This chain links TRBV12-3 or TRBV12-4 with TRBJ2-3; D remains ambiguous. Trimming shortened V by 5 bases and J by 8 bases, and 11 bases separated the two germline ends. The CDR3 runs 12 residues. Here the CDR3 DNA reads TGTGCCAGCAGTGCCCGACTTTCTACGCAGTATTTT. It yields the protein CASSARLSTQYF.

This chain links TRBV12-3 or TRBV12-4 with TRBJ1-1; D not resolved. CDR3 length equals 13 residues. Trimming took off 10 bases at V and 7 bases at J, with 19 bases between the two ends. The CDR3 DNA sequence: TGTGCCACCATTTTAGTAGGAGGGTTTGAAGCTTTCTTT. Amino acids: CATILVGGFEAFF.

V is TRBV7-9 and J is TRBJ2-7, with TRBD1 matching 7 bases. V shed 5 bases and J 2 bases; nucleotides not matched to a gene: 9. The CDR3 sequence is 15 residues long. The V gene's germline CDR1 is SEHNR and CDR2 FQNEAQ (reference sequence). This CDR3 is CASSPTGQPPYEQYF. The CDR3 region has the DNA TGTGCCAGCAGCCCCACGGGACAGCCCCCCTACGAGCAGTACTTC.

This clonotype was counted a few times. DNA for the CDR3: TGTGCCAGCAGCAGAGGGGAACGCGAGCAGTACTTC. This codes for CASSRGEREQYF. The J gene is TRBJ2-7, the V gene TRBV11-2, with D perhaps matching TRBD1 or TRBD2 (5 bases each). V dropped 5 bases and J dropped 6 bases, with 11 bases sitting between them. Germline-derived CDR1 and CDR2 are SGHAT and FQNNGV. The CDR3 extends over 12 amino acids.

This chain links TRBV9 with TRBJ2-3, with D hard to call. The CDR3 contains 16 residues. Germline CDR1 reads SGDLS; CDR2 reads YYNGEE. V was shortened by 1 base and J by 0 bases, with 12 bases between the two germline ends. The CDR3 spells CASSVMAGSSTDTQYF. The CDR3 DNA reads as TGTGCCAGCAGCGTAATGGCCGGGTCTAGCACAGATACGCAGTATTTT. The full variable domain, with the rest looked up from reference TRBV9 and TRBJ2-3, is DSGVTQTPKHLITATGQRVTLRCSPRSGDLSVYWYQQSLDQGLQFLIQYYNGEERAKGNILERFSAQQFPDLHSELNLSSLELGDSALYFCASSVMAGSSTDTQYFGPGTRLTVL.

This chain links TRBV20-1 with TRBJ1-5; unclear D gene. This CDR3 is built from 15 residues. V shed 0 bases and J shed 0 bases, with 9 bases lying between them. Germline loops: CDR1 DFQATT, CDR2 SNEGSKA (reference sequence). Written as DNA, the CDR3 is TGCAGTGCTAGAGATCTAGGAAATAGCAATCAGCCCCAGCATTTT. Translated, it gives CSARDLGNSNQPQHF.